This T cell receptor (beta chain) is from a study of T cell responses to AZD1222 COVID-19 vaccine. Measured with immunoSEQ multiplex PCR; TCRdb has only the in-frame clones, and not every one. This sample has approximately 100,000 clones, with about 86% found just once. Broader study findings: Clonal diversity may have been underestimated, and the donors were mostly white British, with more females than males. Repertoires in all cases were sampled only once the peak T cell response had passed. Vaccine-associated CD4 TCRs ranged over spike, dominating at 160-218 and 743-854.

The length of the CDR3 is 16 residues. Germline CDR1 is LNHDA and CDR2 is SQIVND (reference sequence). Trimming removed 4 bases from V and 4 bases from J; junction bases left unmatched: 12. Comment on this clone: Its antigen is as yet unknown.

This specimen consisted of peripheral blood, obtained on day 0 of AZD1222 vaccination. V and J are TRBV19 and TRBJ2-7, with 8 positions matching TRBD1. This TCR came from an adult in good health. The CDR3 nucleotides are TGTGCCAGTAGTAGGAAGCCCGGGACAGGCCTATACGAGCAGTACTTC. Translated, it gives CASSRKPGTGLYEQYF.